This TCR beta chain was sequenced for a study of human T cells and chemical hapten exposure. On the study more broadly: Weekly diphenylcyclopropenone doses were given to patients' scalps across the approximately 26-week study.

TCRdb re-analysed the RACE reads in MiXCR, keeping a single row per CDR3 protein. In the table there are roughly 150,000 distinct CDR3 sequences, about an eighth of which are singletons. The time point: patch test 2, 6 weeks after DPC sensitization. Treatment denoted: therapeutic diphenylcyclopropenone sensitization with weekly scalp DPC. Staff drew blood before applying each patch test. The V and J ends lost 1 base and 0 bases, in that order; junction bases with no gene match: 9. The CDR3 is made up of 17 amino acids. The germline V gene encodes CDR1 GTSNPN and CDR2 SVGIG (reference sequence). The chain recombines TRBV30 with TRBJ2-1, with 7 nucleotides matching TRBD1. The material sequenced was whole blood, taken in connection with sensitization to the hapten diphenylcyclopropenone (DPC). This receptor was identified in a woman in her forties or fifties with alopecia areata. Some clones in this sample may be carry-over from other donors' samples. CDR3 protein: CAWSAWGQSSSYNEQFF. The DNA for the CDR3 is TGTGCCTGGAGTGCCTGGGGACAGTCAAGCTCCTACAATGAGCAGTTCTTC.